Listed below are T cell receptor beta chains from one sample, sequenced in a study of blood T cell repertoires in COVID-19. Generated by immunoSEQ multiplex PCR, the TCRdb table keeps only in-frame clones and is missing some. The table includes more than 250,000 clones, roughly 86% detected once. The sequenced sample consisted of peripheral blood. The receptor source for this set is a woman aged 50 to 60 with acute or convalescent COVID-19. Both conserved end residues are part of each CDR3. D genes are given only for firm matches. Rows give clone size only sometimes, using once, few, many, or a class for an expanded clone.

TRBJ1-1	NA	TRBV27	TRBD1	CAGRTGWYTEAFF	TGTGCCGGTCGGACAGGGTGGTACACTGAAGCTTTCTTT
TRBJ2-7	NA	TRBV7-7	TRBD1	CASSLGIPGQGAGEQYF	TGTGCTAGCAGCTTAGGGATCCCGGGACAGGGGGCTGGGGAGCAGTACTTC
TRBJ2-2	NA	TRBV6-4	NA	CASRRRGLDTGELFF	TGTGCCAGCAGGCGACGAGGGCTGGACACCGGGGAGCTGTTTTTT
TRBJ2-1	NA	TRBV7-3	TRBD2	CASSSSPAASGSTGQFF	TGTGCCAGCAGCTCAAGTCCGGCGGCTAGCGGGAGTACCGGGCAGTTCTTC
TRBJ2-7	NA	TRBV7-9	NA	CASADLVLDEQYF	TGTGCCTCGGCGGACTTGGTCCTTGACGAGCAGTACTTC
TRBJ2-3	once	TRBV7-9	NA	CASSLDRSTDTQYF	TGTGCCAGCAGCTTAGACAGGAGCACAGATACGCAGTATTTT
TRBJ2-2	NA	TRBV11-3	TRBD2	CASSERALAGGLANTGELFF	TGTGCCAGCAGCGAAAGAGCGCTAGCGGGAGGGTTAGCGAACACCGGGGAGCTGTTTTTT
TRBJ2-7	NA	TRBV5-8	NA	CASSLVGDTIYEQYF	TGTGCCAGCAGCTTGGTGGGGGACACCATCTACGAGCAGTACTTC
TRBJ2-7	NA	TRBV24-1	TRBD2	CATSGTSGSAYEQYF	TGTGCCACCAGCGGGACTAGCGGGAGCGCCTACGAGCAGTACTTC
TRBJ2-3	NA	TRBV24-1	NA	CATSDTPPNSWGLGDTQYF	TGTGCCACCAGTGACACCCCCCCCAACTCCTGGGGCCTGGGGGATACGCAGTATTTT
TRBJ2-7	NA	TRBV7-9	TRBD2	CASSSRLAGGEQYF	TGTGCCAGCAGCTCCCGACTAGCGGGAGGCGAGCAGTACTTC
TRBJ2-7	once	TRBV6-1	NA	CASSDRISYEQYF	TGTGCCAGCAGTGACAGGATCTCCTACGAGCAGTACTTC
TRBJ2-1	NA	TRBV11-3	NA	CASSLSGLGEQFF	TGTGCCAGCAGCTTATCGGGACTTGGAGAGCAGTTCTTC
TRBJ1-4	NA	TRBV28	TRBD1	CAIFRGEAVEKLFF	TGTGCCATTTTCAGGGGGGAAGCAGTGGAAAAACTGTTTTTT
TRBJ2-3	NA	TRBV27	NA	CASSLELSTDTQYF	TGTGCCAGCAGTTTAGAGCTAAGCACAGATACGCAGTATTTT
TRBJ2-1	NA	TRBV19	NA	CASSISRLNNEQFF	TGTGCCAGTAGTATCTCGAGACTCAACAATGAGCAGTTCTTC
TRBJ2-1	once	TRBV6-4	TRBD2	CASSRAGGDNEQFF	TGTGCCAGCAGCAGAGCGGGAGGGGACAATGAGCAGTTCTTC
TRBJ2-5	NA	TRBV6-5	TRBD2	CASSFPGGETQYF	TGTGCCAGCAGTTTCCCGGGGGGGGAGACCCAGTACTTC
TRBJ1-2	NA	TRBV3-1/TRBV3-2	TRBD1	CASSHRDSSYGYTF	TGTGCCAGCAGCCACCGGGACAGCTCCTATGGCTACACCTTC
TRBJ1-5	few	TRBV28	NA	CASSSGGHGNQPQHF	TGTGCCAGCAGTTCGGGGGGACACGGCAATCAGCCCCAGCATTTT
TRBJ2-5	NA	TRBV27	TRBD2	CASSWGTSGRETQYF	TGTGCCAGCAGCTGGGGGACTAGCGGGAGGGAGACCCAGTACTTC
TRBJ2-3	NA	TRBV7-9	TRBD1	CASSLWDRVTDTQYF	TGTGCCAGCAGCTTATGGGACAGAGTCACAGATACGCAGTATTTT
TRBJ2-1	NA	TRBV4-1	TRBD2	CASSHTPLRGSGNEQFF	TGCGCCAGCAGCCACACCCCCCTACGCGGGAGTGGCAATGAGCAGTTCTTC
TRBJ2-1	NA	TRBV4-2	TRBD2	CASSLSGIYNEQFF	TGTGCCAGCAGCCTTAGCGGGATCTACAATGAGCAGTTCTTC